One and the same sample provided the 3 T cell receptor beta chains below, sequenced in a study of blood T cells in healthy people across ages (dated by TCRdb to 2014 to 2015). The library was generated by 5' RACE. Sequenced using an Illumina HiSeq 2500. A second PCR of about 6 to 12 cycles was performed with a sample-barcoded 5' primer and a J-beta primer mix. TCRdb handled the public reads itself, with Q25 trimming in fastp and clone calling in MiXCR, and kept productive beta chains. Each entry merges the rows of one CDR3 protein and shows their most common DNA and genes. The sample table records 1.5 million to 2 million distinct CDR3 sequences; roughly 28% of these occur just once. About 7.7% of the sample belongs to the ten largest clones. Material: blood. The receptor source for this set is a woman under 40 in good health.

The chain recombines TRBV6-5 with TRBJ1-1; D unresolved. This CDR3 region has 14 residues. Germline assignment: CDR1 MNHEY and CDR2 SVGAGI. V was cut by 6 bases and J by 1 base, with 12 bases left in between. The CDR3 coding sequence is TGTGCCAGCAGGCCCCTTTTGGGGAACACTGAAGCTTTCTTT. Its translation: CASRPLLGNTEAFF.

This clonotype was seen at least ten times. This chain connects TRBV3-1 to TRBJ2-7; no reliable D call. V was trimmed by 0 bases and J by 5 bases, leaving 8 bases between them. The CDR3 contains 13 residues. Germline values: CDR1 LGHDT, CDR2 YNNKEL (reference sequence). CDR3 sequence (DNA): TGTGCCAGCAGCCAAGATCGAATTCACGAGCAGTACTTC. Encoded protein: CASSQDRIHEQYF.

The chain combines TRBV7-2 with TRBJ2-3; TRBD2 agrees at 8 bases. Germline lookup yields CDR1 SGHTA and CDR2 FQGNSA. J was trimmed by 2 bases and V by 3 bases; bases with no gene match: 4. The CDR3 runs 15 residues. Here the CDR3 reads CASSLPTSATDTQYF. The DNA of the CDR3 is TGTGCCAGCAGCTTGCCGACTAGCGCCACAGATACGCAGTATTTT.